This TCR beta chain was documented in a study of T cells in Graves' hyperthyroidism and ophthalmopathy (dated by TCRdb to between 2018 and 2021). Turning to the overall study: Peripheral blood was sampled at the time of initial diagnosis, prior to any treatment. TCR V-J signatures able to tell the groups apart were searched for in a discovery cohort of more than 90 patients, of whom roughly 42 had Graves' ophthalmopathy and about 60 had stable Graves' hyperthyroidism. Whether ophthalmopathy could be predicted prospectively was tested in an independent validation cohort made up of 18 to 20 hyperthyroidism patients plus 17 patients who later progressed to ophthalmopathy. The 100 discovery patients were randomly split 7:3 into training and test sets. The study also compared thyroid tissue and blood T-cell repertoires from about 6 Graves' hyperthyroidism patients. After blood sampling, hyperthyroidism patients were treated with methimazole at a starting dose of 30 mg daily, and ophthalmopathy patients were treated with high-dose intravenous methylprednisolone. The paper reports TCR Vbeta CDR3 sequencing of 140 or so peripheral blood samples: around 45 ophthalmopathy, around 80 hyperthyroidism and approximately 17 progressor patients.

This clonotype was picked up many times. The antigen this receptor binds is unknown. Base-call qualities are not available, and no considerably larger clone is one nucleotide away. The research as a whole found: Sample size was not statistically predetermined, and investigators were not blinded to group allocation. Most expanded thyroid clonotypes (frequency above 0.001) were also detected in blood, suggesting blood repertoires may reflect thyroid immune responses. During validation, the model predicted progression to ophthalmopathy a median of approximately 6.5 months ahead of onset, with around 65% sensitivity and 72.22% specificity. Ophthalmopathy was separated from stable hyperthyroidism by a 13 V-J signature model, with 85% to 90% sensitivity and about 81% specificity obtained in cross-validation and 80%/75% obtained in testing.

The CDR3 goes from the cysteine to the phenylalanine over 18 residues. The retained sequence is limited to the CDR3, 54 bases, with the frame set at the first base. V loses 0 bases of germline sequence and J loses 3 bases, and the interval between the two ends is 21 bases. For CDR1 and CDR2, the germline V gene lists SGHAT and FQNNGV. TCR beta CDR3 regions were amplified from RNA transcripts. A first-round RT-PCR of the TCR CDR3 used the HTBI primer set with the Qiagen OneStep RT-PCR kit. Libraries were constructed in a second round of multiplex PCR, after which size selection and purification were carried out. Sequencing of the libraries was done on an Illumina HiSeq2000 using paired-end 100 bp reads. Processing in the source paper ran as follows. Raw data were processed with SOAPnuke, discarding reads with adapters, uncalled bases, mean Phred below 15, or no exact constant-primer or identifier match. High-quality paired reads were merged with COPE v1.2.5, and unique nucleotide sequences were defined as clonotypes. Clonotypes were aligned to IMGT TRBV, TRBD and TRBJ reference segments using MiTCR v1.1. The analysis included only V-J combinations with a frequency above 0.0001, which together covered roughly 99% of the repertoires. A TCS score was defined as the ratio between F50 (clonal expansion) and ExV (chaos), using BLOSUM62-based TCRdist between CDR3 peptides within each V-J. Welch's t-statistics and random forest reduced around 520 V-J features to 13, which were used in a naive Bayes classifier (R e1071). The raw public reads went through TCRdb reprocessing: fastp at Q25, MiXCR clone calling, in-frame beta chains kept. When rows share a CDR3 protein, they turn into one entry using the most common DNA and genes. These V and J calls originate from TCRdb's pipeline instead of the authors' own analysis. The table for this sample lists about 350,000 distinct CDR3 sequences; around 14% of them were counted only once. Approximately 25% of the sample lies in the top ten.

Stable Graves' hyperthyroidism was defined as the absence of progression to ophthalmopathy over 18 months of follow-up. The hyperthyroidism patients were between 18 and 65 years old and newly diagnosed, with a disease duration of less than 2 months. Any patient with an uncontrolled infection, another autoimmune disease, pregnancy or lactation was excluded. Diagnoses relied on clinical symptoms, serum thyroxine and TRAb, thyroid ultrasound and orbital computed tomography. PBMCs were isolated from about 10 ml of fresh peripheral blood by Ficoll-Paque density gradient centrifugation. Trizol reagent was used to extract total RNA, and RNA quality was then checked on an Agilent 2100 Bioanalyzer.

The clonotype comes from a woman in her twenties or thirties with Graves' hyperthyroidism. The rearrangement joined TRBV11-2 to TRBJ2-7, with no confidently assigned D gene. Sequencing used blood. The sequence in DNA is TGTGCCAGCAGCTTAGAGAGTCCGTGGCAGAACTTCTTCTACGAGCAGTACTTC. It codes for CASSLESPWQNFFYEQYF.